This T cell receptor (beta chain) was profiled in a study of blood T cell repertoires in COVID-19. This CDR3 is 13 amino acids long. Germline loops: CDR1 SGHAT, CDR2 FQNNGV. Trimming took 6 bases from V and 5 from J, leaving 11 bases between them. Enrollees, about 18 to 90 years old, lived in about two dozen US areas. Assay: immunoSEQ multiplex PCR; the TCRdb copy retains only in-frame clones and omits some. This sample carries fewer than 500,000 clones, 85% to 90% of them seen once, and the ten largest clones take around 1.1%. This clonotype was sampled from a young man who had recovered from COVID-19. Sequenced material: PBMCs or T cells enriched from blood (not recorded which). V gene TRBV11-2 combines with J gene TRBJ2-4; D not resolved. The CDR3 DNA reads TGTGCCAGCAGTATTAATCGAGAAAACATTCAGTACTTC. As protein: CASSINRENIQYF.